This T cell receptor beta chain was recovered during a study of T cells in localized non-small cell lung cancer. Study results and limitations: Density of T cells in blood, when higher, went with longer overall survival.

This clone has only one observation. Its antigen remains unknown. Assay used: immunoSEQ multiplex PCR; TCRdb lists only in-frame clones, some missing. The table lists approximately 43,000 clones, about 85% of them singletons. Germline V gene data show CDR1 as SNHLY and CDR2 as FYNNEI. V shed 7 bases and J 10 bases; nucleotides not matched to a gene: 6. This CDR3 is built from 12 residues. The clonotype was recovered from a woman between 18 and 50 years old with stage III lung adenocarcinoma. The source material was peripheral blood, sampled before any cancer treatment. This chain links TRBV2 with TRBJ2-1; 8 bases fit TRBD2. CDR3 residues: CASIDGGVEQFF. Written as DNA, the CDR3 is TGTGCCAGCATAGACGGGGGGGTGGAGCAGTTCTTC.